Each of the 27 T cell receptor beta chains below was sequenced from the same sample in a study of spatial heterogeneity in lung cancer. Time point in this sample: sample taken at primary tumor resection. TCRdb recomputed calls from the 5' RACE reads with MiXCR, one row per CDR3 protein. The data hold around 95,000 distinct CDR3 sequences, with approximately 4.7% observed a single time. Regarding the study as a whole: Tumor mutation counts were tracked by expanded intratumoral alpha and beta TCR counts.

What these receptors recognize is not known. Sequenced material: lung tumor tissue, taken at surgery. These receptor sequences come from a male donor with early-stage non-small cell lung cancer.

On this clonotype: Because the CDR3 is missing its conserved closing phenylalanine or tryptophan, this is likely a read error. CDR3 nucleotide sequence: TGTGCCAGCAGTGAAGTGGGCGGGGCGTCTGAAAAACTGTTTCTT. This gives the protein CASSEVGGASEKLFL. The rearrangement links TRBV25-1 to TRBJ1-4; possibly TRBD1 for D (5 bases). CDR1 is MGHDK and CDR2 is SYGVNS in the germline V gene. The CDR3 is made up of 15 amino acids. Between the trimmed V and J ends, which lost 2 bases and 7 bases, there was a span of 14 bases.

This clonotype was seen a handful of times. The chain joins TRBV10-3 to TRBJ2-7, with D hard to call. Trimming pared 0 bases from V and 3 bases from J, leaving 3 bases between. This CDR3 comprises 12 residues. Germline CDR1 and CDR2: ENHRY and SYGVKD. The CDR3 reads CAISESIYEQYF. CDR3 sequence (DNA): TGTGCCATCAGTGAGTCGATCTACGAGCAGTACTTC.

This clonotype was recorded many times. The J gene is TRBJ2-1, the V gene TRBV27; tentatively, D is TRBD1 (5 bases). The germline CDR1 and CDR2 sequences are MNHEY and SMNVEV (reference sequence). The CDR3 sequence is 11 residues long. Between the trimmed V and J ends, which lost 7 bases and 8 bases, there was a span of 9 bases. The CDR3 loop is CASTRGDEQFF. In DNA, the CDR3 is TGTGCCAGCACTAGGGGCGATGAGCAGTTCTTC.

This clonotype came up a few times. The chain's CDR3 is CASSGLEKRDTQYF. The DNA of the CDR3 is TGTGCCAGCAGTGGACTAGAGAAGAGAGATACGCAGTATTTT. V gene TRBV2 combines with J gene TRBJ2-3; TRBD2 is a possible D gene (6 bases). V was cut by 4 bases and J by 5 bases, with 13 bases left in between. In germline, CDR1 is SNHLY, CDR2 FYNNEI. The CDR3 has 14 amino acids.

This clonotype was seen more than once but under ten times. This chain joins TRBV6-5 and TRBJ2-5, with D unresolved. Germline assignment: CDR1 MNHEY and CDR2 SVGAGI. CDR3 length: 14 amino acids. With 1 base removed from V and 5 bases from J, the gap between germline ends came to 11 bases. CDR3 region: CASSYLDSAETQYF. The CDR3 DNA sequence: TGTGCCAGCAGTTACTTAGATTCGGCGGAGACCCAGTACTTC.

At least ten counts were recorded for this clonotype. The chain combines TRBV5-1 with TRBJ1-4; 9 positions agree with TRBD1. The length of the CDR3 is 14 residues. The germline V gene has CDR1 SGHRS and CDR2 YFSETQ. V was clipped by 5 bases and J by 4 bases; unmatched bases: 3. The CDR3 DNA is TGCGCCAGCAGACCGGGACAGGGTAATGAAAAACTGTTTTTT. Encoded protein: CASRPGQGNEKLFF.

This clonotype was counted many times. The J gene is TRBJ2-1, the V gene TRBV10-3; D possibly corresponds to TRBD2 (6 bases). This CDR3 spans 16 amino acids. Germline V gene lookup returns CDR1 ENHRY and CDR2 SYGVKD. V lost 0 bases to trimming and J lost 8 bases, with 17 bases between them. The CDR3 reads CAISESSPVKRDEQFF. DNA for the CDR3: TGTGCCATCAGTGAGTCATCCCCAGTTAAGCGGGATGAGCAGTTCTTC.

A few counts support this clonotype. This sequence joins TRBV29-1 and TRBJ2-4; 7 nucleotides match TRBD1. CDR3 size: 13 residues. Looked up from germline, CDR1 is SQVTM and CDR2 is ANQGSEA. Trimming took 6 bases from V and 8 from J; bases not matched to a gene: 10. CDR3 nucleotide sequence: TGCAGCGTCGGGAAGGGGGCCCCGGACATTCAGTACTTC. It specifies CSVGKGAPDIQYF.

This clonotype was observed at least ten times. The CDR3 protein is CAWSRSGGEAFF. The CDR3 nucleotides are TGTGCCTGGAGTCGATCGGGAGGGGAAGCTTTCTTT. The rearrangement joins TRBV30 to TRBJ1-1; D gene unclear. The CDR3 totals 12 residues. V shed 2 bases and J shed 8 bases, with 12 bases lying between them. CDR1 and CDR2 from the germline V gene are GTSNPN and SVGIG (reference sequence).

This clonotype was detected ten times or more. This rearrangement joins TRBV11-2 to TRBJ1-2; D perhaps matches TRBD1 (5 bases). The CDR3 extends over 12 amino acids. Trimming removed 5 bases from V and 7 bases from J, with 11 bases in between. Germline V gene lookup returns CDR1 SGHAT and CDR2 FQNNGV. As DNA, the CDR3 is TGTGCCAGCAGCATGGGGGGATTTGGCTACACCTTC. Encoded protein: CASSMGGFGYTF.

There are many counts of this clonotype. The chain joins TRBV10-3 to TRBJ2-1, with D perhaps matching TRBD1 (6 bases). CDR1 ENHRY and CDR2 SYGVKD come from the germline V gene. V dropped 4 bases and J dropped 6 bases, with 13 bases sitting between them. The CDR3 length is 14 residues. CDR3 region: CAISVQVGANEQFF. The CDR3 DNA is TGTGCCATCAGTGTCCAGGTGGGGGCCAATGAGCAGTTCTTC.

The sample holds a few counts of this clonotype. The J gene is TRBJ1-2, the V gene TRBV6-1; 11 bases line up with TRBD1. Germline CDR1 reads MNHNS; CDR2 reads SASEGT. Trimming cost V 4 bases and J 6 bases; bases outside gene matches: 13. This CDR3 region has 17 residues. CDR3 sequence reads: CASSAYPRDRGSDGYTF. The CDR3 DNA reads TGTGCCAGCAGTGCCTACCCCCGGGACAGGGGGAGCGATGGCTACACCTTC.

This clonotype has ten or more counts. The genes are TRBV12-3 or TRBV12-4 and TRBJ1-3; D is perhaps TRBD1 (6 bases). The CDR3 is made up of 15 amino acids. V lost 5 bases, J lost 3 bases, and 14 bases lay in between. The CDR3 reads CASSATGRSGNTIYF. The CDR3 DNA follows: TGTGCCAGCAGTGCCACAGGGCGTAGTGGAAACACCATATATTTT.

This clonotype was seen at least ten times. The chain uses TRBV20-1 and TRBJ2-7; D is uncertain. Germline V lookup: CDR1 DFQATT, CDR2 SNEGSKA (reference sequence). The CDR3 sequence is 13 residues long. V dropped 1 base and J dropped 5 bases, with 12 bases sitting between them. CDR3 nucleotides: TGCAGTGCTAGAGCTGGCTCGCTTCACGAGCAGTACTTC. It yields the protein CSARAGSLHEQYF.

This clonotype was picked up many times. The V gene is TRBV7-2, the J gene TRBJ2-3, with D unresolved. This CDR3 spans 14 amino acids. V was pared by 2 bases and J by 0 bases, with 6 bases between. Germline V gene lookup returns CDR1 SGHTA and CDR2 FQGNSA. CDR3 DNA: TGTGCCAGCAGCTTAAGACCTAGCACAGATACGCAGTATTTT. This translates into CASSLRPSTDTQYF.

This clonotype has just a few counts. J is TRBJ1-1 and V is TRBV28; the D gene is possibly TRBD1 (6 bases). Per germline, CDR1 MDHEN and CDR2 SYDVKM. This CDR3 spans 13 amino acids. Trimming removed 3 bases at V and 4 bases at J, with 9 bases between. The CDR3 coding sequence is TGTGCCAGCAGTTTTGAGGGGGGCACTGAAGCTTTCTTT. This gives the protein CASSFEGGTEAFF.

This clonotype was seen ten or more times. The CDR3: CASSLQDTGELFF. CDR3 bases: TGTGCCAGCAGTTTACAGGATACCGGGGAGCTGTTTTTT. V and J are TRBV6-6 and TRBJ2-2; a weak D match, TRBD1 (5 bases). The CDR3 sequence is 13 residues long. Germline V lookup: CDR1 MNHNY, CDR2 SVGAGI (reference sequence). Trimming pared 4 bases from V and 5 bases from J, leaving 8 bases between.

This clonotype was seen at least ten times. This chain connects TRBV12-3 or TRBV12-4 to TRBJ2-3; 7 positions match TRBD2. The trim removed 6 bases at V and 4 bases at J, leaving 1 base unmatched. There are 12 residues in the CDR3. CDR3 DNA sequence: TGTGCCAGCAGGCTAGCGGCAGATACGCAGTATTTT. Its translation is CASRLAADTQYF.

This clonotype was seen repeatedly, ten times or more. V gene TRBV6-2 or TRBV6-3 combines with J gene TRBJ2-7; D remains ambiguous. The V gene's germline CDR1 is MNHEY and CDR2 SVGEGT. The CDR3 spans 13 residues. V shed 7 bases and J shed 3 bases, with 13 bases lying between them. As DNA, the CDR3 is TGTGCCAGCACCTCAGTCACACACTACGAGCAGTACTTC. The encoded protein is CASTSVTHYEQYF.

This clonotype was counted many times. The rearrangement joins TRBV5-1 to TRBJ2-3; 7 positions match TRBD1. This CDR3 has 15 amino acids. The germline gives CDR1 SGHRS, CDR2 YFSETQ. After removal of 4 bases from V and 3 bases from J, the junction contained 8 bases not matched to a gene. The CDR3 is CASSSRQGITDTQYF. CDR3 DNA sequence: TGCGCCAGCAGCAGCCGACAGGGCATAACAGATACGCAGTATTTT.

This clonotype was counted at least ten times. The chain is built from TRBV12-3 or TRBV12-4 and TRBJ2-7; unclear D gene. V was shortened by 3 bases and J by 2 bases, with 2 bases between the two germline ends. The CDR3 is made up of 11 amino acids. The CDR3 sequence is CASSFPYEQYF. CDR3 in DNA: TGTGCCAGCAGTTTCCCCTACGAGCAGTACTTC.

At least ten counts were recorded for this clonotype. This sequence joins TRBV20-1 and TRBJ2-7, with unresolved D. The V gene lost 3 bases and the J gene lost 3 bases, with 9 bases spanning the gap. CDR1 is DFQATT and CDR2 is SNEGSKA in the germline V gene (reference sequence). The CDR3 has 12 residues. The CDR3 region has the DNA TGCAGTGCTAGTCGGCCGCGCTACGAGCAGTACTTC. This gives the protein CSASRPRYEQYF.

This chain's CDR3 is CASRPGPNWAPLHF. As DNA, the CDR3 is TGTGCCAGCAGACCAGGGCCCAATTGGGCACCCCTCCACTTT. This chain links TRBV27 with TRBJ1-6, with D possibly TRBD1 on 5 matching bases. Germline loops: CDR1 MNHEY, CDR2 SMNVEV (reference sequence). V gave up 6 bases and J gave up 11 bases, with 17 bases separating them. This CDR3 has 14 amino acids.

There are many counts of this clonotype. This chain connects TRBV18 to TRBJ1-3, with D perhaps TRBD1 (5 bases). There are 14 residues in the CDR3. Germline V gene lookup returns CDR1 KGHSH and CDR2 LQKENI. The V end was cut by 6 bases, the J end by 7 bases, with 16 bases between. The CDR3 is CASSLPGTFNTIYF. As DNA, the CDR3 is TGTGCCAGCTCGCTACCCGGGACCTTCAACACCATATATTTT. Full variable domain (rest looked up from reference TRBV18 and TRBJ1-3): NAGVMQNPRHLVRRRGQEARLRCSPMKGHSHVYWYRQLPEEGLKFMVYLQKENIIDESGMPKERFSAEFPKEGPSILRIQQVVRGDSAAYFCASSLPGTFNTIYFGEGSWLTVV.

This clonotype was observed many times. The rearrangement joins TRBV10-3 to TRBJ2-6; 7 nucleotides line up with TRBD1. The V and J ends lost 8 bases and 1 base, in that order; junction bases with no gene match: 14. CDR3 length equals 18 residues. Germline CDR1 ENHRY, CDR2 SYGVKD. The CDR3 DNA reads TGTGCCATCCAGGGCCCTCGACAGGGTCAATCTGGGGCCAACGTCCTGACTTTC. It encodes CAIQGPRQGQSGANVLTF.

This clonotype was observed at least ten times. The rearrangement links TRBV28 to TRBJ2-7; D is uncertain. The CDR3 has 12 residues. V was pared by 6 bases and J by 5 bases, with 11 bases between. Germline V lookup: CDR1 MDHEN, CDR2 SYDVKM. The CDR3 DNA reads as TGTGCCAGCAGCAATGCGGAAAACGAGCAGTACTTC. Its protein product is CASSNAENEQYF.

The genes are TRBV6-4 and TRBJ2-2; possibly TRBD1 for D (6 bases). Germline loops: CDR1 MRHNA, CDR2 SNTAGT. The CDR3 runs to 15 residues. Trimming stripped 7 bases from V and 3 bases from J, with 15 bases between. The CDR3 sequence: CASTTPDSDTGELFF. The CDR3 region has the DNA TGTGCCAGCACCACCCCGGACAGCGACACCGGGGAGCTGTTTTTT.